The clone carrying this T cell receptor (beta chain) was detected only a few times. Its specificity is not known. In the original workflow: Researchers built a distant-metastasis classifier for papillary thyroid cancer that drew on CDR3 differences across clinicopathological groups. With MiXCR, TCRdb called clones anew from the PCR reads. It is TCRdb's table, rather than the study itself, that gives the V and J calls and clone size. The sample has 25,000 to 35,000 clones, over 15% seen once. This specimen comes from a study of metastatic and nonmetastatic thyroid tumors. The overall study: Blood and tumor or nodule tissue repertoires from malignant and benign thyroid patients were compared.

Each patient came to thyroid surgery without any prior treatment (of any kind). Broader study findings: Malignant thyroid tumors reportedly exceeded benign nodules significantly in TCR beta diversity, with the difference appearing in blood and tumor.

This CDR3 region has 14 residues. In germline, CDR1 is KGHDR, CDR2 SFDVKD. This chain connects TRBV24-1 to TRBJ2-1, with D possibly matching TRBD2 (6 bases). The sequence was collected from a female donor with papillary thyroid cancer or a benign thyroid nodule (not recorded which). Some clones in this sample may be carry-over from other donors' samples. Sequencing input: blood. The CDR3 protein is CSISMGGAYNEQFF. CDR3 bases: TGTTCCATCTCGATGGGCGGGGCCTACAATGAGCAGTTCTTC.